This T cell receptor beta chain was sequenced in a study of response to subunit inactivated influenza vaccine. Study-level points and caveats: Authors suggested each seasonal influenza vaccination recruits few new T cells.

Notes on this clonotype: Its antigen is not known.

TCRdb reanalysed the RT-PCR reads using MiXCR and keeps one entry per CDR3 protein. This table has under 200,000 distinct CDR3 sequences, roughly a tenth appearing once. The sequencing used non-naive T cells sorted from PBMCs, collected 35 to 45 days after vaccination. The clonotype originates from a man between 50 and 59 years old who received an inactivated influenza vaccine.

CDR3 sequence reads: CASSLSRLAGAGELFF. CDR3 sequence (DNA): TGTGCCAGCAGCTTAAGTCGTCTAGCGGGAGCCGGGGAGCTGTTTTTT. The rearrangement uses TRBV11-1 and TRBJ2-2; 10 nucleotides match TRBD2. Germline CDR1 reads SGHAT; CDR2 reads FQDESV (reference sequence). This CDR3 spans 16 amino acids. Trimming removed 2 bases from V and 6 bases from J; junction bases left unmatched: 6.